This T cell receptor beta chain was observed in a study of T cells after yellow fever vaccination. V gave up 0 bases and J gave up 7 bases, with 7 bases separating them. Germline assignment: CDR1 SGHAT and CDR2 FQNNGV. The CDR3 extends over 12 amino acids. Using its own MiXCR run on the 5' RACE reads, TCRdb lists one record per CDR3 protein. The sample lists a few hundred thousand distinct CDR3 sequences; more than 3% were seen once. The specimen comprised PBMCs, sampled on the day of the yellow fever booster vaccination. The clonotype originates from a man aged 18 to 35 who received the YFV17D yellow fever vaccine. The rearrangement links TRBV11-2 to TRBJ2-7; D is unclear. CDR3 sequence: CASSLDLGEQYV. The CDR3 DNA sequence: TGTGCCAGCAGCTTAGATCTAGGGGAGCAGTACGTC.